This is a list of T cell receptor beta chains from one sample in a study of blood T cell repertoires in COVID-19. Assay used: immunoSEQ multiplex PCR; TCRdb lists only in-frame clones, some missing. The sample includes about 300,000 clones, roughly nine tenths seen only once; the top ten take approximately 2%. Sample: peripheral blood. These receptor sequences come from a woman aged 25 to 39 with COVID-19, enrolled during active disease. CDR3s include the opening cysteine and the closing phenylalanine or tryptophan. Each record gives: CDR3 protein, CDR3 DNA, J gene, clone size, V gene, D gene. The D gene is left open where the match is weak. Clone size is shown for a subset of rows, as once, few, many or a class of expanded clone.

CDR3: CATRRGTEAFF
DNA: TGTGCCACTCGGAGGGGCACTGAAGCTTTCTTT
J: TRBJ1-1
size: .
V: TRBV11-2
D: .

CDR3: CAWSKGPGDSSYGYTF
DNA: TGTGCCTGGAGTAAAGGACCCGGGGACAGCTCTTATGGCTACACCTTC
J: TRBJ1-2
size: few
V: TRBV30
D: TRBD1

CDR3: CASSARAGTGVLNTEAFF
DNA: TGTGCCAGCAGCGCCAGAGCCGGGACAGGGGTATTGAACACTGAAGCTTTCTTT
J: TRBJ1-1
size: once
V: TRBV9
D: TRBD1

CDR3: CASVDRAYGYTF
DNA: TGTGCCAGTGTTGACAGAGCCTATGGCTACACCTTC
J: TRBJ1-2
size: .
V: TRBV19
D: .

CDR3: CASQTGGNTEAFF
DNA: TGTGCCAGCCAGACAGGAGGAAACACTGAAGCTTTCTTT
J: TRBJ1-1
size: .
V: TRBV27
D: .

CDR3: CASSISGPGYTEAFF
DNA: TGTGCCAGTAGTATAAGCGGTCCGGGTTACACTGAAGCTTTCTTT
J: TRBJ1-1
size: .
V: TRBV19
D: .

CDR3: CASSLAGGRGNEQYF
DNA: TGCGCCAGCAGCTTGGCAGGCGGGAGAGGGAACGAGCAGTACTTC
J: TRBJ2-7
size: .
V: TRBV5-1
D: TRBD2

CDR3: CASKAGTAMYTDTQYF
DNA: TGTGCCAGCAAAGCCGGGACAGCCATGTACACAGATACGCAGTATTTT
J: TRBJ2-3
size: .
V: TRBV11-2
D: TRBD1

CDR3: CASSIGTGTNQETQYF
DNA: TGTGCCAGTAGTATCGGGACTGGCACTAACCAAGAGACCCAGTACTTC
J: TRBJ2-5
size: .
V: TRBV19
D: .

CDR3: CASSPDSYGYTF
DNA: TGTGCCAGCAGCCCGGACAGCTATGGCTACACCTTC
J: TRBJ1-2
size: .
V: TRBV14
D: .

CDR3: CASSLDGGSSYNEQFF
DNA: TGTGCCAGCAGCTTAGATGGCGGGAGCTCCTACAATGAGCAGTTCTTC
J: TRBJ2-1
size: .
V: TRBV7-2
D: TRBD2